These T cell receptor beta chains were read from a single sample in a study of regulatory T cells in long-lasting Graves disease. TCRdb used MiXCR to reprocess the multiplex PCR reads, holding one entry per CDR3 protein. The table includes about 240,000 distinct CDR3 sequences, roughly 21% detected once. Sample: peripheral blood mononuclear cells (PBMCs), taken at new diagnosis, from a patient treated with antithyroid drugs. Receptors were obtained from a female donor with Graves disease. The CDR3 runs from the conserved cysteine through the conserved F or W. The D gene is left open where the match is weak. The size field is filled for only some rows; it gives once, few, many or a size class.

>.|.|TRBV7-2|TRBJ1-2
TGTGCCAGCAGCTTAAATGGTCAGAACTATGGCTACACCTTC
CASSLNGQNYGYTF
>.|many|TRBV4-3|TRBJ1-6
TGCGCCAGCAGCCAAGATCGACAATCACCCCTCCACTTT
CASSQDRQSPLHF
>.|few|TRBV6-5|TRBJ1-1
TGTGCCAGCAGTTACTTTCAGGGGTCGAACACTGAAGCTTTCTTT
CASSYFQGSNTEAFF
>.|many|TRBV12-3/TRBV12-4|TRBJ2-5
TGTGCCAGCAGCCCTCGGACACCCCCAGAGACCCAGTACTTC
CASSPRTPPETQYF
>.|many|TRBV10-3|TRBJ2-6
TGTGCCATCAGTGCCGGACAGTCGGAAGGGGCCAACGTCCTGACTTTC
CAISAGQSEGANVLTF
>TRBD2|.|TRBV5-1|TRBJ2-1
TGCGCCAGCAGCAACAGCGGGGGGGCCGTGGTTTACAATGAGCAGTTCTTC
CASSNSGGAVVYNEQFF
>.|many|TRBV3-1|TRBJ2-5
TGTGCCAGCAGCCAAGATCCTGACCAACAAGGGGGGGCAAAAGAGACCCAGTACTTC
CASSQDPDQQGGAKETQYF
>.|.|TRBV11-2|TRBJ1-1
TGTGCCAGCAGCCCCTCCCGAGCGAACACTGAAGCTTTCTTT
CASSPSRANTEAFF
>.|many|TRBV11-2|TRBJ1-2
TGTGCCAGCAGCGGCCGGGTGTCTTATGGCTACACCTTC
CASSGRVSYGYTF
>TRBD1|many|TRBV5-6|TRBJ1-4
TGTGCCAGCAGCTGGGGACAGGGTTCGAAACTGTTTTTT
CASSWGQGSKLFF
>TRBD2|.|TRBV4-3|TRBJ2-7
TGCGCCAGCAGCCCATCTCTAGCGGGGGGTTACAATGAGCAGTACTTC
CASSPSLAGGYNEQYF
>TRBD2|many|TRBV20-1|TRBJ2-1
TGCAGTGCTAGAGATCATCGGGGGGGCAGAGATGAGCAGTTCTTC
CSARDHRGGRDEQFF
>TRBD1|many|TRBV18|TRBJ1-2
TGTGCCAGCTCACCAGGGACAGGCCTCTATGGCTACACCTTC
CASSPGTGLYGYTF
>TRBD1|many|TRBV6-1|TRBJ1-1
TGTGCCAGCAACAGGGACAGCTACACTGAAGCTTTCTTT
CASNRDSYTEAFF
>TRBD2|many|TRBV27|TRBJ2-7
TGTGCCAGCAGTTTATCTCAGCGGGACTACGAGCAGTACTTC
CASSLSQRDYEQYF
>.|.|TRBV30|TRBJ2-4
TGTGCCTGGAGTGTAGGTAGCGGTGCCAAAAACATTCAGTACTTC
CAWSVGSGAKNIQYF
>.|many|TRBV20-1|TRBJ2-6
TGCAGTGCTAGTAGCTCCGGGGCCAACGTCCTGACTTTC
CSASSSGANVLTF
>TRBD2|many|TRBV20-1|TRBJ2-3
TGCAGTGCTAGCAAGGCTAGCGGTACAGATACGCAGTATTTT
CSASKASGTDTQYF
>TRBD2|many|TRBV20-1|TRBJ2-4
TGCAGTGCGCCCTCCGGGACTAGGGCCAAAAACATTCAGTACTTC
CSAPSGTRAKNIQYF
>.|.|TRBV7-2|TRBJ1-5
TGTGCCAGCAGCTTAGAGAGGGCAGGCTGGGGGCCCCAGCATTTT
CASSLERAGWGPQHF
>.|.|TRBV19|TRBJ1-5
TGTGCCAGTAGTATGGGCTACAGGGCCGGGCAATATAGCAATCAGCCCCAGCATTTT
CASSMGYRAGQYSNQPQHF
>TRBD1|many|TRBV6-1|TRBJ1-4
TGTGCCAGCAAGGACAGGCCAACTAATGAAAAACTGTTTTTT
CASKDRPTNEKLFF
>TRBD1|many|TRBV11-3|TRBJ2-7
TGTGCCAGCAGCGGAGGGGACAGGGTCTACGAGCAGTACTTC
CASSGGDRVYEQYF
>TRBD1|.|TRBV2|TRBJ1-1
TGTGCCAGCAGTTTAGGGGGCAACTGGTGGACTGAAGCTTTCTTT
CASSLGGNWWTEAFF
>.|.|TRBV6-5|TRBJ1-2
TGTGCCAGCAGTTACTCTTTGAGGCGAGGCTACACCTTC
CASSYSLRRGYTF
>TRBD2|.|TRBV24-1|TRBJ2-2
TGTGCCACCAGTGCGGGAGGGCCCCCCGGGGAGCTGTTTTTT
CATSAGGPPGELFF
>.|many|TRBV12-3/TRBV12-4|TRBJ2-3
TGTGCCAGCAGTTTAGGTCTGCGGAGCACAGATACGCAGTATTTT
CASSLGLRSTDTQYF
>.|many|TRBV29-1|TRBJ1-2
TGCAGCGCCCGCATACTCGGGCCTTATGGCTACACCTTC
CSARILGPYGYTF
>TRBD2|.|TRBV27|TRBJ2-1
TGTGCCAGCAGTTTAATGCCGACTAGCGGGAGCTTCAACTACAATGAGCAGTTCTTC
CASSLMPTSGSFNYNEQFF
>.|few|TRBV27|TRBJ2-1
TGTGCCAGCAGTTTAGGGGGGGCAAGTGAGCAGTTCTTC
CASSLGGASEQFF
>.|many|TRBV19|TRBJ1-5
TGTGCCAGTAGTATAGCTCGGAGGGAGACCAGCAATCAGCCCCAGCATTTT
CASSIARRETSNQPQHF
>TRBD1|many|TRBV7-9|TRBJ2-2
TGTGCCAGCAGCTTAGAACAGGGGATCGGGGAGCTGTTTTTT
CASSLEQGIGELFF
>.|many|TRBV28|TRBJ2-5
TGTGCCAGCAGTTTCGGCAGTTTCAGAGAGACCCAGTACTTC
CASSFGSFRETQYF
>.|.|TRBV7-8|TRBJ2-7
TGTGCCAGCAGCCCTGGCCGGGACTTTTCCTACGAGCAGTACTTC
CASSPGRDFSYEQYF
>TRBD2|many|TRBV7-2|TRBJ2-1
TGTGCCAGCAGCCCCAGGACTAGCGAGATCAACAATGAGCAGTTCTTC
CASSPRTSEINNEQFF
>TRBD2|many|TRBV6-1|TRBJ2-7
TGTGCCAGCACCCGACTAGCGGGGACCTACGAGCAGTACTTC
CASTRLAGTYEQYF
>.|few|TRBV4-3|TRBJ1-5
TGCGCCAGCAGCCAGGACCGCAATCAGCCCCAGCATTTT
CASSQDRNQPQHF
>.|many|TRBV2|TRBJ1-3
TGTGCCAGCAGTGAAGGAGAGGCAGGGGGAAACACCATATATTTT
CASSEGEAGGNTIYF
>.|many|TRBV18|TRBJ2-1
TGTGCCAGCTCACCTCGGGCTAGCAATGAGCAGTTCTTC
CASSPRASNEQFF
>TRBD2|many|TRBV2|TRBJ2-7
TGTGCCAGCAGGAGCGGGGAACTGGGGGAGCAGTACTTC
CASRSGELGEQYF